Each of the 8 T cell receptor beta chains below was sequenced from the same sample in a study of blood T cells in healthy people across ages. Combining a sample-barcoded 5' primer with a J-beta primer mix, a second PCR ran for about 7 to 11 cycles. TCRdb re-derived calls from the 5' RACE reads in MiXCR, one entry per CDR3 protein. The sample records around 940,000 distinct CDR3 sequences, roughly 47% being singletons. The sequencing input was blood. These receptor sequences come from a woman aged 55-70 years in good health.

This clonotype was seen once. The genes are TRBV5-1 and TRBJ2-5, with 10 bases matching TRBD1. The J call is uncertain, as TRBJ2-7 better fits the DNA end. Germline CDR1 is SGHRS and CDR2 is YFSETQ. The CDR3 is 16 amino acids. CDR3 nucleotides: TGCGCCAGCAGCAACCGGGACAGGGGAAAGTCCTACGAGCAGTACTTC. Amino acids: CASSNRDRGKSYEQYF.

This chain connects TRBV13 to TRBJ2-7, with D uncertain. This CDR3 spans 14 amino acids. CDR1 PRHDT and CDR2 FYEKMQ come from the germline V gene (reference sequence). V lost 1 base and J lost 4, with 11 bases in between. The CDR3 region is CASSLASLGYEQYF. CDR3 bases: TGTGCCAGCAGCTTAGCGTCCCTCGGATACGAGCAGTACTTC.

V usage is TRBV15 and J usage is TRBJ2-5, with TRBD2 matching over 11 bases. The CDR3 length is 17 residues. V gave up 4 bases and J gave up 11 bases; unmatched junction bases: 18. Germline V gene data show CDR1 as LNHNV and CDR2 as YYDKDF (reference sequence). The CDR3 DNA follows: TGTGCCACCAGCATCGGCCAGGGACTAGCGGAGTACAATGAGCAGTACTTC. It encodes CATSIGQGLAEYNEQYF.

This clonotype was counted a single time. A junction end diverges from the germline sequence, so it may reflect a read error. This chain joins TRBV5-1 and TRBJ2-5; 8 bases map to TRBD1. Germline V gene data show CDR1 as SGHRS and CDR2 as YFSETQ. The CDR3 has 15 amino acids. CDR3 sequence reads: CASSSPQGAEETQNF. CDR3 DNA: TGCGCCAGCAGCTCCCCCCAGGGGGCAGAGGAGACCCAGAACTTC.

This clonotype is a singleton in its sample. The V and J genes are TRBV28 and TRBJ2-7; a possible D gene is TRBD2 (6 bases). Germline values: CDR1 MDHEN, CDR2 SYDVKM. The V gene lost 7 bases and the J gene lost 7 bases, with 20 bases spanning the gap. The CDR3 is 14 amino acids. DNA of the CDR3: TGTGCCAGCACCCCTCAAGGAGGGGCAGGGGAGCAGTACTTC. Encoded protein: CASTPQGGAGEQYF.

The DNA for the CDR3 is TGTGCCAGCAGTTGGGACAGGGGGCTTCATTCACCCCTCCACTTT. Residues: CASSWDRGLHSPLHF. The V call is TRBV12-3 or TRBV12-4, the J call TRBJ1-6; 12 positions agree with TRBD1. The junction had 3 bases not matched to a gene; V was cut back by 4 bases and J by 8 bases. The CDR3 runs to 15 residues.

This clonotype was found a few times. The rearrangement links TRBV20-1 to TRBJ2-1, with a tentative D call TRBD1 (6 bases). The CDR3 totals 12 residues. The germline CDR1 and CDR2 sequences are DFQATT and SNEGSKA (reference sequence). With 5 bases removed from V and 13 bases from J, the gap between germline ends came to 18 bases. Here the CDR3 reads CSASTGEETQFF. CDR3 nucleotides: TGCAGTGCTTCGACAGGAGAAGAGACCCAGTTCTTC.

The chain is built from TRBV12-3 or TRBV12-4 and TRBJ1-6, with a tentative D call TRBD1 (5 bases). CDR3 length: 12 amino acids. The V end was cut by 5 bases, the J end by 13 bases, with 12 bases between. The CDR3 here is CASSATGGPLHF. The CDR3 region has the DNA TGTGCCAGCAGTGCCACGGGGGGGCCCCTCCACTTT.